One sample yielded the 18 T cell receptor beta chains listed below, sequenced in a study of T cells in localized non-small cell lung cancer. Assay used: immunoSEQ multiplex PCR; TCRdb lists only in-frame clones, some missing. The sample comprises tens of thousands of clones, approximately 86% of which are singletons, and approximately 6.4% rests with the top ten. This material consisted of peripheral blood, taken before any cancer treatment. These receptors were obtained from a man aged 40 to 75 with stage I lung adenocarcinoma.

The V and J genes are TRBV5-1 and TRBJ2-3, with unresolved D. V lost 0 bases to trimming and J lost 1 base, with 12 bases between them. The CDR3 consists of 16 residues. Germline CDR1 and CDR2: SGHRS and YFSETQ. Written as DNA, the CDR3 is TGCGCCAGCAGCTTGGCCGGTGTAGGTGGCACAGATACGCAGTATTTT. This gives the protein CASSLAGVGGTDTQYF.

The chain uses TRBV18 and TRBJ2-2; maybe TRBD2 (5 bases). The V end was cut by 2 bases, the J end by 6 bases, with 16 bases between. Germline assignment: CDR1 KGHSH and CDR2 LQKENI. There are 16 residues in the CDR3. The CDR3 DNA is TGTGCCAGCTCACCAAGGAGAGGGCCTGGGTCCGGGGAGCTGTTTTTT. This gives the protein CASSPRRGPGSGELFF.

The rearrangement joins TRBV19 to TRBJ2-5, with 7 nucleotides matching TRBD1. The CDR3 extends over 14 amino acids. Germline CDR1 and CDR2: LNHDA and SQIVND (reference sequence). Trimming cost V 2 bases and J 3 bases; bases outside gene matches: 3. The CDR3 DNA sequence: TGTGCCAGTAGTATAAGACAGGGTAAAGAGACCCAGTACTTC. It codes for CASSIRQGKETQYF.

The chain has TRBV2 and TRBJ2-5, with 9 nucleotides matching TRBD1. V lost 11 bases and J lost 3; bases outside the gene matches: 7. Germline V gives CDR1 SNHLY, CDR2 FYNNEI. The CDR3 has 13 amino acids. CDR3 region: CAARRDREETQYF. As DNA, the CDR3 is TGTGCCGCCCGCCGGGACAGGGAAGAGACCCAGTACTTC. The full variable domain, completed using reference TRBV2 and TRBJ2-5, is EPEVTQTPSHQVTQMGQEVILRCVPISNHLYFYWYRQILGQKVEFLVSFYNNEISEKSEIFDDQFSVERPDGSNFTLKIRSTKLEDSAMYFCAARRDREETQYFGPGTRLLVL.

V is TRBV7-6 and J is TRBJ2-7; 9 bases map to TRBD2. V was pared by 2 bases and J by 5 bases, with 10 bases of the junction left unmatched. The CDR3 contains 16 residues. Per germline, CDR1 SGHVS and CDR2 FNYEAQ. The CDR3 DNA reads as TGTGCCAGCAGCTTAAGTAGGGCTAGCGGGACGAACGAGCAGTACTTC. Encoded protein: CASSLSRASGTNEQYF.

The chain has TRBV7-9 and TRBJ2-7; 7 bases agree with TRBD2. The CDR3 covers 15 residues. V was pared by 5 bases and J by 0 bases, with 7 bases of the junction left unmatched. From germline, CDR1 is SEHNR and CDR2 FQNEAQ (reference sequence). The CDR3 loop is CASSPLSGNSYEQYF. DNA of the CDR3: TGTGCCAGCAGCCCCCTGAGCGGGAACTCCTACGAGCAGTACTTC.

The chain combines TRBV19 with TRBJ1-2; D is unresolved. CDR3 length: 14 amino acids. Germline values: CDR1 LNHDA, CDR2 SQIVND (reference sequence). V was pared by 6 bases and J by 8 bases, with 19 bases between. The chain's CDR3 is CASSPKILAGGYTF. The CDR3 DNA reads TGTGCCAGTAGCCCAAAAATTCTGGCGGGAGGCTACACCTTC.

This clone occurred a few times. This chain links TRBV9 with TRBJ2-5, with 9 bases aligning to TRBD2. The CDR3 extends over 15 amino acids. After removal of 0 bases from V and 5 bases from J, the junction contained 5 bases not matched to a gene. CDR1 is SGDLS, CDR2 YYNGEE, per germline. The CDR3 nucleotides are TGTGCCAGCAGCGTAGGCGGGAGGGCCAGCGAGACCCAGTACTTC. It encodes CASSVGGRASETQYF.

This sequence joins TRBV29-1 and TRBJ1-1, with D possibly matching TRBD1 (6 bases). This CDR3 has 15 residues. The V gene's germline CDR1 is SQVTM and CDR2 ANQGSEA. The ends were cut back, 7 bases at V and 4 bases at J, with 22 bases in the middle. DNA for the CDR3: TGCAGCGCCGAAGGGGTCGGGGGCTGGGGCACTGAAGCTTTCTTT. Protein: CSAEGVGGWGTEAFF.

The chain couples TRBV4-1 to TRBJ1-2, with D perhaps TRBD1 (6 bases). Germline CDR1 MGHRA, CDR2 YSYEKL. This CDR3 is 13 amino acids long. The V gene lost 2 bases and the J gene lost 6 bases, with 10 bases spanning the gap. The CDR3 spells CASSQSHRDGYTF. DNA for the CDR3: TGCGCCAGCAGCCAAAGCCACAGGGATGGCTACACCTTC.

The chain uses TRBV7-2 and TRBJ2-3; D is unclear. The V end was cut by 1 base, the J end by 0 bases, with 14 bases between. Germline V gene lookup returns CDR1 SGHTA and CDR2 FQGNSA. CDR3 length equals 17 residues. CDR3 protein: CASSLGKPGPSTDTQYF. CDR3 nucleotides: TGTGCCAGCAGCTTAGGGAAACCAGGCCCTAGCACAGATACGCAGTATTTT. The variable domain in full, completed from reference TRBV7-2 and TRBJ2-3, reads GAGVSQSPSNKVTEKGKDVELRCDPISGHTALYWYRQSLGQGLEFLIYFQGNSAPDKSGLPSDRFSAERTGGSVSTLTIQRTQQEDSAVYLCASSLGKPGPSTDTQYFGPGTRLTVL.

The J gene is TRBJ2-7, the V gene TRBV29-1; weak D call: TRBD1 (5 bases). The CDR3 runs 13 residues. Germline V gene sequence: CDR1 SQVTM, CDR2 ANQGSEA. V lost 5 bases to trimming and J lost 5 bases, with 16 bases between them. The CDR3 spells CSVRTKLSDEQYF. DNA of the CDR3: TGCAGCGTTAGGACAAAATTGAGCGACGAGCAGTACTTC.

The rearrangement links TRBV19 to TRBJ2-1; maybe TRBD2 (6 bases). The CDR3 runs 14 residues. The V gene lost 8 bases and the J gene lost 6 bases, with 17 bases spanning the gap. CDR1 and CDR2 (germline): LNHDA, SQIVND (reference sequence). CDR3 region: CASGGEPFSNEQFF. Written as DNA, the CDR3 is TGTGCCAGTGGAGGGGAGCCGTTTAGCAATGAGCAGTTCTTC.

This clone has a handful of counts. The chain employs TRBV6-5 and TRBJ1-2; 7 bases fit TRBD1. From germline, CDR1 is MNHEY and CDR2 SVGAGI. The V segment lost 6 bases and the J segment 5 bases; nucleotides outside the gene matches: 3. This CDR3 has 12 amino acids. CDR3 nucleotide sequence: TGTGCCAGCAGAGAGACAGGGTATGGCTACACCTTC. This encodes CASRETGYGYTF.

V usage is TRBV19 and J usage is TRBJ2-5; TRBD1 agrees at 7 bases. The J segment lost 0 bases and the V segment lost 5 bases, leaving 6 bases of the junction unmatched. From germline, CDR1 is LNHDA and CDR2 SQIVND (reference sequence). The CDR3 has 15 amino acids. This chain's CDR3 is CASSLGQAYQETQYF. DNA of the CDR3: TGTGCCAGTAGTTTAGGACAGGCATACCAAGAGACCCAGTACTTC.

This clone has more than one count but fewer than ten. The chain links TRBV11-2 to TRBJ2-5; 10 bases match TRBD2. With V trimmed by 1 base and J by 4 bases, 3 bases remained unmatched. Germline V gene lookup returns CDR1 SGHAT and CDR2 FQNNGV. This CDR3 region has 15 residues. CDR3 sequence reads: CASSLVVAGGETQYF. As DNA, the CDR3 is TGTGCCAGCAGCTTAGTGGTAGCGGGGGGAGAGACCCAGTACTTC. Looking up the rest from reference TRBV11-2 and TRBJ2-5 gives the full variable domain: EAGVAQSPRYKIIEKRQSVAFWCNPISGHATLYWYQQILGQGPKLLIQFQNNGVVDDSQLPKDRFSAERLKGVDSTLKIQPAKLEDSAVYLCASSLVVAGGETQYFGPGTRLLVL.

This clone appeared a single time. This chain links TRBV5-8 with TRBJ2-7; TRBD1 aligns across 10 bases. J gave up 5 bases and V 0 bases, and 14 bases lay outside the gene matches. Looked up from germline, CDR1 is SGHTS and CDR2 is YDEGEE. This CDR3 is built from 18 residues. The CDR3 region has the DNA TGTGCCAGCAGCTTGGGTGTGGTTTCGGACAGGGGGAAAAACGAGCAGTACTTC. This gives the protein CASSLGVVSDRGKNEQYF.

The chain's CDR3 is CASSSTDRENNEQFF. In DNA, the CDR3 is TGCGCCAGCAGCTCGACGGACAGGGAAAACAATGAGCAGTTCTTC. The chain carries TRBV5-1 and TRBJ2-1, with 8 nucleotides matching TRBD1. Germline V CDR1 and CDR2: SGHRS, YFSETQ. This CDR3 has 15 amino acids. V was clipped by 3 bases and J by 5 bases; unmatched bases: 7.